This is a list of T cell receptor beta chains from one sample in a study of blood T cell repertoires in COVID-19. Only in-frame clones appear in the TCRdb table, and some are missing; sequencing was by immunoSEQ multiplex PCR. In the table there are about 200,000 clones, about 93% of which are singletons. Material: peripheral blood. The receptors were gathered from a man in his fifties or sixties with acute or convalescent COVID-19. Both conserved end residues are part of each CDR3.

V	J	CDR3
TRBV29-1	TRBJ1-5	CSVGSQDQPQHF
TRBV27	TRBJ1-5	CASSFGGQNNQPQHF
TRBV27	TRBJ2-2	CASSLINILAGTNTGELFF
TRBV4-3	TRBJ2-1	CASSPGVSYNEQFF
TRBV10-1	TRBJ2-2	CASSEASGGNTGELFF
TRBV12-3/TRBV12-4	TRBJ1-5	CASSLAAGQAQHF
TRBV10-1	TRBJ2-1	CASSESTAGPYNEQFF
TRBV3-1/TRBV3-2	TRBJ2-2	CASSQDPRGNTGELFF
TRBV6-2/TRBV6-3	TRBJ2-2	CASSYLGDREDTGELFF
TRBV9	TRBJ1-5	CASSPTGSNQPQHF
TRBV14	TRBJ1-3	CASSQLGRGSGNTIYF
TRBV2	TRBJ1-2	CASTGGRQPRTGYTF
TRBV2	TRBJ2-7	CASSVAFTYEQYF
TRBV7-9	TRBJ1-2	CASSSAQGARGYTF
TRBV3-1/TRBV3-2	TRBJ1-6	CASSPRDRYNSPLHF
TRBV4-1	TRBJ1-2	CASSQEAHRGLGYTF
TRBV7-2	TRBJ1-1	CASSLWQNTEAFF
TRBV3-1/TRBV3-2	TRBJ1-6	CASSQEFQGAGSPLHF
TRBV28	TRBJ2-1	CASSPAPGLAGGLQSSYNEQFF
TRBV5-1	TRBJ2-2	CASSLEGQANSGELFF
TRBV12-5	TRBJ1-1	CASARLPNTEAFF
TRBV6-5	TRBJ2-7	CASSYTQGGYEQYF
TRBV9	TRBJ1-3	CASSVSVTGRNTIYF
TRBV7-8	TRBJ2-2	CASSLDRGTGELFF
TRBV5-1	TRBJ1-1	CASSGQGKRNTEAFF
TRBV5-1	TRBJ1-2	CASSMDGGGFGYTF
TRBV7-3	TRBJ2-2	CASSLTGNTGELFF
TRBV29-1	TRBJ2-7	CSVGRVPYEQYF
TRBV9	TRBJ1-2	CASSVVEEPNGYTF
TRBV11-3	TRBJ2-2	CASSPQGGNAGELFF
TRBV5-4	TRBJ2-2	CASSLVAAGELFF
TRBV12-3/TRBV12-4	TRBJ1-2	CASRRQGKGGYTF
TRBV25-1	TRBJ2-3	CASSEWRSVTDTQYF
TRBV11-2	TRBJ1-2	CASSPLGYHYGYTF
TRBV5-1	TRBJ2-1	CASSPLLAETYNEQFF
TRBV5-5	TRBJ2-7	CASSLQFPVSYEQYF
TRBV7-8	TRBJ2-1	CASSPRSNEQFF
TRBV6-5	TRBJ2-1	CASRRTGGEDNEQFF
TRBV2	TRBJ2-5	CASNPGLAGLETQYF
TRBV5-1	TRBJ2-3	CASSLSFPSGGEDTQYF
TRBV7-6	TRBJ2-2	CASSLARRGVTGELFF
TRBV6-5	TRBJ1-5	CASSQGVSGNQPQHF
TRBV6-2/TRBV6-3	TRBJ1-3	CASSPDAGGNTIYF
TRBV24-1	TRBJ1-2	CATSRGESYTF
TRBV27	TRBJ2-5	CASSKTTGTGGAKTQYF
TRBV19	TRBJ1-5	CASTNQVRVGNQPQHF
TRBV14	TRBJ2-1	CASSPSVNNEQFF
TRBV25-1	TRBJ1-1	CASSEFDRGMNTEAFF